This record concerns one T cell receptor (beta chain) sequence. Sequencing used immunoSEQ multiplex PCR; TCRdb keeps in-frame clones, though not all of them. The sample yields more than 10,000 clones, 88% seen once. Losses at the gene ends were 2 bases for V and 4 bases for J; bases not matched to a gene: 3. In germline, CDR1 is GTSNPN, CDR2 SVGIG (reference sequence). CDR3 length: 14 residues. These data are taken from a study of blood T cell repertoires in COVID-19. The V call is TRBV30, the J call TRBJ2-7; 12 bases line up with TRBD1. Sequenced: peripheral blood. This receptor was identified in a human donor in a cohort sampled during active COVID-19. The CDR3 here is CAWSMGQGAYEQYF. The CDR3 DNA follows: TGTGCCTGGAGTATGGGACAGGGGGCTTACGAGCAGTACTTC.